This TCR beta chain was recorded in a study of CD8+ T cells in alopecia areata. The wider study: Those patients who were treated received oral tofacitinib, which was given at 5 to 10 mg twice daily for moderate-to-severe alopecia areata. Overall study results and limits: Scalp and blood retained many expanded lesional clones during tofacitinib.

Treatment denoted: oral pan-JAK inhibitor, 5-10 mg twice daily. Peripheral blood samples and lesional scalp punch biopsies were obtained from alopecia areata patients. Extracted RNA was reverse transcribed, and the resulting cDNA served as sequencing template. Clones were read by immunoSEQ multiplex PCR, and TCRdb kept only the in-frame ones, dropping some. In the table there are 150,000 to 200,000 clones, about 65% of which are singletons. With respect to this clone: The antigen remains undetermined.

Trimming took 5 bases from V and 7 from J; bases not matched to a gene: 8. The CDR3 is 14 residues long. Germline loops: CDR1 SGHTA, CDR2 FQGNSA. The input for sequencing was CD4+ T cells sorted from blood, taken between weeks 47 and 50, from a patient treated with tofacitinib. V and J are TRBV7-2 and TRBJ1-5; TRBD1 matches 7 bases. The TCR sequence derives from a human donor with alopecia areata. CDR3 in DNA: TGTGCCAGCAGCCCAAGACAGGGTAGGCAGCCCCAGCATTTT. Amino acid sequence: CASSPRQGRQPQHF.